This TCR beta chain was documented in a study of blood T cell repertoires in COVID-19. Study context: Researchers got acute and convalescent COVID-19 samples from the United States, Italy and Spain.

Germline lookup yields CDR1 ENHRY and CDR2 SYGVKD. The germline V and J ends were trimmed by 7 bases and 8 bases, with 32 bases remaining between them. CDR3 length: 18 residues. Sequenced by immunoSEQ multiplex PCR; TCRdb stores in-frame clones only, minus some. Among about 300,000 clones listed, just over 85% were seen once. Adults between about 18 and 95 years of age took part from 24 US areas. Sequencing was carried out using PBMCs or T cells enriched from blood (not recorded which). The chain joins TRBV10-3 to TRBJ2-5, with a possible D match to TRBD1 (6 bases). The sequence was obtained from a man aged 25 to 40 who had recovered from COVID-19. CDR3 nucleotide sequence: TGTGCCATCACCTTAATGGGGACACAAAGCTACCAGGATTATACCCAGTACTTC. Its translation: CAITLMGTQSYQDYTQYF.